This T cell receptor beta chain was recovered during a study of blood T cell repertoires in COVID-19. Assay: immunoSEQ multiplex PCR; the TCRdb copy retains only in-frame clones and omits some. The sample records hundreds of thousands of clones, around 89% being singletons. This TCR came from a woman aged 55-69 years in a cohort exposed to, infected with or recovered from COVID-19 (not recorded which). The sample was PBMCs or T cells enriched from blood (not recorded which).

DNA of the CDR3: TGTGCCAGCAGTATAACGACAGGGGACGTTGAGTTCTTC. Amino acid sequence: CASSITTGDVEFF. The chain uses TRBV6-4 and TRBJ2-1, with 8 bases matching TRBD1. The CDR3 is 13 residues long. Germline V lookup: CDR1 MRHNA, CDR2 SNTAGT. J lost 14 bases, V lost 5 bases, and 11 bases had no gene match.